These 13 T cell receptor beta chains were all obtained from the same sample, sequenced in a study of cytomegalovirus exposure and HLA in healthy donors. Researchers ran the PCR with 60 Vbeta and 13 Jbeta primers. Sequencing used immunoSEQ multiplex PCR; TCRdb keeps in-frame clones, though not all of them. Among around 64,000 clones listed, around 78% were seen once. The sample consisted of PBMCs. Source of these receptors: a man younger than 35 in good health and CMV-seropositive.

V gene TRBV21-1 combines with J gene TRBJ2-3; the table calls TRBD1, which could not be checked here. TRBV21-1 is designated a pseudogene. The CDR3 runs 14 residues. CDR3 in amino acids: CASGGTATGDTQYF. The CDR3 DNA is TGTGCCAGCGGGGGGACAGCCACCGGAGATACGCAGTATTTT.

J is TRBJ2-1 and V is TRBV2; TRBD2 aligns across 16 bases. The length of the CDR3 is 14 residues. Germline-derived CDR1 and CDR2 are SNHLY and FYNNEI. Unmatched junction bases numbered 3, after V lost 6 bases and J lost 10 bases. CDR3 sequence: CASRGTSGRAEQFF. DNA for the CDR3: TGTGCCAGCAGAGGGACTAGCGGGAGGGCCGAGCAGTTCTTC. The variable domain in full, with the rest retrieved from reference TRBV2 and TRBJ2-1, is EPEVTQTPSHQVTQMGQEVILRCVPISNHLYFYWYRQILGQKVEFLVSFYNNEISEKSEIFDDQFSVERPDGSNFTLKIRSTKLEDSAMYFCASRGTSGRAEQFFGPGTRLTVL.

This clone was counted a single time. V usage is TRBV6-5 and J usage is TRBJ2-1; 9 nucleotides line up with TRBD1. Germline CDR1 reads MNHEY; CDR2 reads SVGAGI. Trimming at V came to 4 bases and at J to 8 bases, leaving 6 bases not matched to a gene. CDR3 length: 14 amino acids. The CDR3 DNA sequence: TGTGCCAGCAGTTGGGACAGGGTTAAGGATGAGCAGTTCTTC. Residues: CASSWDRVKDEQFF.

V and J are TRBV7-9 and TRBJ1-2; unclear D gene. The CDR3 has 12 residues. In germline, CDR1 is SEHNR, CDR2 FQNEAQ (reference sequence). V was pared by 4 bases and J by 7 bases, with 10 bases between. CDR3 sequence (DNA): TGTGCCAGCAGCTCCTACCCCGTTGGCTACACCTTC. It codes for CASSSYPVGYTF.

This clone was seen more than once but under ten times. The rearrangement joins TRBV6-1 to TRBJ2-1, with TRBD2 matching 11 bases. V lost 6 bases to trimming and J lost 7 bases; unmatched junction nucleotides: 8. The germline V gene encodes CDR1 MNHNS and CDR2 SASEGT. This CDR3 region has 15 residues. In DNA, the CDR3 is TGTGCCAGCAGCCTCTCTAGCGGGGGGTATAATGAGCAGTTCTTC. This translates into CASSLSSGGYNEQFF.

The chain uses TRBV4-1 and TRBJ2-3; D gene unclear. Germline V gene sequence: CDR1 MGHRA, CDR2 YSYEKL. V was shortened by 0 bases and J by 1 base, with 8 bases between the two germline ends. The CDR3 length is 15 residues. The chain's CDR3 is CASSQEFERTDTQYF. The DNA for the CDR3 is TGCGCCAGCAGCCAAGAGTTTGAGCGCACAGATACGCAGTATTTT.

The V gene is TRBV2, the J gene TRBJ1-6, with no clear D. The V end lost 6 bases, the J end lost 8 bases, and 5 bases lay between the germline ends. This CDR3 is 11 amino acids long. Germline V CDR1 and CDR2: SNHLY, FYNNEI. The CDR3 is CASSPYSPLHF. The CDR3 bases are TGTGCCAGCAGCCCTTATTCACCCCTCCACTTT.

The rearrangement joins TRBV5-1 to TRBJ1-2, with 10 bases fitting TRBD1. The V gene's germline CDR1 is SGHRS and CDR2 YFSETQ. V gave up 3 bases and J gave up 2 bases; unmatched junction bases: 13. CDR3 length: 18 residues. In DNA form, the CDR3 reads TGCGCCAGCAGCTCGAGTCCCGGGACAGGGGCCGGCAACTATGGCTACACCTTC. Amino acid sequence: CASSSSPGTGAGNYGYTF.

The rearrangement joins TRBV2 to TRBJ1-1; 7 bases line up with TRBD1. CDR1 and CDR2 (germline): SNHLY, FYNNEI. The CDR3 covers 14 residues. The V and J ends lost 4 bases and 5 bases, in that order; junction bases with no gene match: 7. As DNA, the CDR3 is TGTGCCAGCAGTGGACAGGGCCTGGGGACTGAAGCTTTCTTT. Protein sequence: CASSGQGLGTEAFF.

The V gene is TRBV9, the J gene TRBJ1-3; D is unclear. Between the trimmed V and J ends, which lost 4 bases and 3 bases, there was a span of 5 bases. Looked up from germline, CDR1 is SGDLS and CDR2 is YYNGEE. The CDR3 covers 12 residues. The DNA of the CDR3 is TGTGCCAGCAGCAAACTTGGAAACACCATATATTTT. Protein product: CASSKLGNTIYF.

The chain is built from TRBV6-5 and TRBJ1-1; D possibly corresponds to TRBD1 (5 bases). Germline assignment: CDR1 MNHEY and CDR2 SVGAGI. There are 14 residues in the CDR3. Trimming left V 7 bases short and J 6 bases short, with 18 bases between. CDR3: CASIPWEGAAEAFF. As DNA, the CDR3 is TGTGCCAGCATTCCTTGGGAAGGGGCCGCTGAAGCTTTCTTT.

The rearrangement uses TRBV30 and TRBJ1-5; D unresolved. V was shortened by 0 bases and J by 2 bases, with 5 bases between the two germline ends. Germline assignment: CDR1 GTSNPN and CDR2 SVGIG (reference sequence). The CDR3 totals 13 residues. The CDR3 sequence is CAWSVSGNQPQHF. The CDR3 bases are TGTGCCTGGAGTGTCAGCGGCAATCAGCCCCAGCATTTT.

DNA of the CDR3: TGTGCCAGCAGCCGAGGACAGGGGGGATATGAGCAGTTCTTC. It is translated as CASSRGQGGYEQFF. The chain joins TRBV7-9 to TRBJ2-1, with 10 positions matching TRBD1. The CDR3 covers 14 residues. Germline V gives CDR1 SEHNR, CDR2 FQNEAQ (reference sequence). Germline trimming cut 5 bases from V and 8 bases from J; bases unmatched to any gene: 6.